Below, 2 T cell receptor beta chains from the same sample are listed, as sequenced in a study of tumor-infiltrating lymphocytes in primary liver carcinoma. Between roughly 20 and 32 mg of unsorted bulk tissue served as the source from which RNA and DNA were co-extracted. The researchers produced TCR beta cDNA from about 510 ng total RNA with a constant-region primer. Libraries covering TCR beta were generated through three nested multiplex PCR rounds (using a slightly modified ARM-PCR). Two initial PCR rounds of approximately 10 cycles each paired TRBV1-TRBV30 forward primers with a C-beta reverse primer. TCRdb ran MiXCR on the multiplex PCR reads and lists one entry per CDR3 protein. This table has 90,000 to 140,000 distinct CDR3 sequences, about four fifths appearing once. Sequences were obtained from liver tumor tissue from sampling region 3. As for subset: tumor region T3, left-lateral pole. These receptors came from a man in his forties with primary liver carcinoma and hepatitis B virus infection.

This clonotype was seen once. The junction does not match germline at one end; this may be a read error. The J gene is TRBJ2-6, the V gene TRBV12-3 or TRBV12-4; D possibly corresponds to TRBD1 (6 bases). This CDR3 is 15 amino acids long. The CDR3, as DNA: TGTGTCAGCAGTTCCACAGGGTATGGGGCCAACGCCCTGACTTTC. Its protein product is CVSSSTGYGANALTF.

About this clonotype: A read error may explain this, as a much larger clone is one base away. This rearrangement joins TRBV2 to TRBJ2-7, with TRBD2 matching over 7 bases. CDR1 is SNHLY and CDR2 is FYNNEI in the germline V gene. The CDR3 totals 14 residues. In DNA, the CDR3 is TGTGTCAGCGTGGGGGGGAGGGGAACCTACGAGCAGTACTTC. Protein sequence: CVSVGGRGTYEQYF.